Sequencing of this T cell receptor beta chain was carried out in a study of blood T cell repertoires in COVID-19 (dated by TCRdb to 2020 to 2022). In the study overall: The collaborator samples originated in the United States, Italy and Spain and spanned the acute and convalescent phases of COVID-19. The prospective study material was composed of cDNA or gDNA derived from T cells, B-cell-depleted T cells, or PBMCs. Deeply sampled blood TCRbeta repertoires from subjects exposed to, actively infected with, or recovered from COVID-19 were included in the dataset. The repertoires were made available in a free public database intended to serve as a resource for research on the immune response to SARS-CoV-2. Samples came from the ongoing ImmuneRACE study (first 160 participants) plus 1,254 subjects from 6 global collaborators. Sample metadata almost always included a de-identified subject ID, COVID-19 status, age in years and sex. Where HLA class I and class II types were available, the types were taken from metadata supplied by the sample provider, not from assay-based typing.

TCRbeta CDR3 regions were amplified from genomic DNA using the immunoSEQ Assay, a bias-controlled multiplex PCR. As for how the authors treated the data: The number of nucleated cells in each sample was estimated from the amplification of reference gene primers within the assay. Sequence reads were collapsed and filtered to measure the absolute abundance of every unique TCRbeta CDR3 rearrangement. For each sample, productive Simpson clonality was calculated as the square root of Simpson's diversity index over productive rearrangements. What TCRdb holds here is the immuneACCESS table cut down to in-frame rearrangements. Part of the clones is not present; checked against another copy, under half of the missing clones reflect an unresolved V gene, and the others are unexplained. V, J and clone size derive from that table, while D and trimming were established from the DNA sequence. This sample holds some 180,000 clones; roughly 90% were observed only once. The ten largest clones take up 0.5% to 0.6% of the sample.

The collaborating institutions used their own protocols to collect whole blood in K2EDTA tubes. For TCRbeta analysis, collaborators shipped samples in one of three forms: frozen whole blood, isolated PBMCs, or DNA extracted from either of those sample types. Measured from the cysteine to the phenylalanine, the CDR3 is 16 residues long. The CDR3 DNA has 48 bases and is translated from base 1. The germline V gene sets CDR1 to SGHTA and CDR2 to FQGNSA. Trimming accounts for 4 bases at V and 9 bases at J, while the number of junction bases matched to no gene is 8. In regard to this clone: No cognate antigen has been identified for it. Within one base of it there is no much larger clone, and no base qualities were kept.

What the study reported, not specific to this receptor: How much clinical and demographic metadata was included differed by source and by participant, and the metadata was provided uncurated.

In this chain, TRBV7-2 is recombined with TRBJ1-6, with TRBD1 matching 11 junction bases. The clonotype was recovered from a man aged 50 to 59 with acute or convalescent COVID-19. Sequencing was done on a sample of peripheral blood. The CDR3 protein sequence reads: CASSWVGTGGSSPLHF. Here is the DNA: TGTGCCAGCAGCTGGGTCGGGACAGGGGGATCTTCACCCCTCCACTTT.